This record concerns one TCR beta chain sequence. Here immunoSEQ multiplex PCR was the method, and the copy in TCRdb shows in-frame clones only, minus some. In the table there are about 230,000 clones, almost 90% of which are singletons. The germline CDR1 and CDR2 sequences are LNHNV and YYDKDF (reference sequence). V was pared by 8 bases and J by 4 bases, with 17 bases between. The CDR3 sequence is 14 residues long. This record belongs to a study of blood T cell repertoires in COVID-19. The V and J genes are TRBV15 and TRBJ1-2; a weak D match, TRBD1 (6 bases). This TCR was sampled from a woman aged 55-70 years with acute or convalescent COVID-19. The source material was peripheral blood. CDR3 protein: CATRRPGAGYGYTF. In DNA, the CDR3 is TGTGCCACCCGTCGTCCAGGGGCAGGCTATGGCTACACCTTC.